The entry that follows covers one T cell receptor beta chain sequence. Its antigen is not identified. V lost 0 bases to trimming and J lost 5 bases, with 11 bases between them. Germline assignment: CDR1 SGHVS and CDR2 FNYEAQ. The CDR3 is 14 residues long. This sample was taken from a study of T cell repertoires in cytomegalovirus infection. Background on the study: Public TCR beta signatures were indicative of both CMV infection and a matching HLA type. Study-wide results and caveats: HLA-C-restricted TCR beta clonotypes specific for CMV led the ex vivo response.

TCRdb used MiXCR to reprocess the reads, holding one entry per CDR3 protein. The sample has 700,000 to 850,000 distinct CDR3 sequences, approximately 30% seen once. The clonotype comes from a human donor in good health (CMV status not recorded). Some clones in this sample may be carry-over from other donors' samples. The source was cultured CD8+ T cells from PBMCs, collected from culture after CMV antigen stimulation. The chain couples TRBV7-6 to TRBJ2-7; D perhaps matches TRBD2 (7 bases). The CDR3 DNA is TGTGCCAGCAGCTTAGCGGGGGCGGGGGACGAGCAGTACTTC. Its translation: CASSLAGAGDEQYF.